This record looks at one T cell receptor beta chain sequence and its context. This record belongs to a study of blood T cell repertoires in COVID-19. On the study more broadly: COVID-19 samples, acute and convalescent, were from the United States, Italy and Spain. From T cells, B-cell-depleted T cells, or PBMCs came the material, which was cDNA or gDNA.

Germline trimming cut 0 bases from V and 7 bases from J; bases unmatched to any gene: 19. CDR3 length equals 18 residues. Germline-derived CDR1 and CDR2 are SGHRS and YFSETQ. The assay was immunoSEQ multiplex PCR, and TCRdb's table has in-frame clones only and misses some. The sample includes roughly 350,000 clones, approximately 90% of them seen just once. V gene TRBV5-1 combines with J gene TRBJ2-7; 7 bases are a match to TRBD1. Sequenced material: peripheral blood. The clonotype originates from a woman aged 45-65 years with active or convalescent COVID-19. Written as DNA, the CDR3 is TGCGCCAGCAGCTTGGTCCAAACCCCTGACAGGGTTTTGCGTGAGCAGTACTTC. Its protein product is CASSLVQTPDRVLREQYF.